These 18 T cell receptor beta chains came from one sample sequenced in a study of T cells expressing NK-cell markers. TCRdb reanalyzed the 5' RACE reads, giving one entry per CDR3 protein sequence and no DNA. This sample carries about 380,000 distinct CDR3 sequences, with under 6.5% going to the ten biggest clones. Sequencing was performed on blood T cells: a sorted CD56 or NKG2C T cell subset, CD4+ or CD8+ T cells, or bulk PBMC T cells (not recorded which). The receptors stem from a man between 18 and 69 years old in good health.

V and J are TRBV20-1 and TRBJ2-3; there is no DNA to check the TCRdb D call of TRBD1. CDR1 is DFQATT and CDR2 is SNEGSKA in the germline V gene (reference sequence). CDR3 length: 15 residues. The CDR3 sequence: CSGETGITSTDTQYF.

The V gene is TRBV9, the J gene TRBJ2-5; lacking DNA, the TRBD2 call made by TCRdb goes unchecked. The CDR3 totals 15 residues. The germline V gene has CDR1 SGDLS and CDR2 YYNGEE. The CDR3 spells CASSVASSGQRAQYF.

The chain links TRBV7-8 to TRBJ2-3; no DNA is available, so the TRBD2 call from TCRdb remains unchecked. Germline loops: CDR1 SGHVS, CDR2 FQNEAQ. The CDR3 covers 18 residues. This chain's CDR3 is CASSLSSGGPLGTDTQYF.

The CDR3 loop is CASSYSRNRVSGNTIYF. The rearrangement joins TRBV6-5 to TRBJ1-3. This CDR3 is built from 17 residues. Germline values: CDR1 MNHEY, CDR2 SVGAGI.

The CDR3 spells CSALRRGGYNEQFF. This rearrangement joins TRBV20-1 to TRBJ2-1; TCRdb gives TRBD2 as the D gene, but with no DNA this cannot be confirmed. CDR1 and CDR2 from the germline V gene are DFQATT and SNEGSKA (reference sequence). The CDR3 is made up of 14 amino acids.

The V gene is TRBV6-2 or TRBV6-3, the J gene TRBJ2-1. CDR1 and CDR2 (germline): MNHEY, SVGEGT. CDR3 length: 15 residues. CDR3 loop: CASSNRDFGHNEQFF.

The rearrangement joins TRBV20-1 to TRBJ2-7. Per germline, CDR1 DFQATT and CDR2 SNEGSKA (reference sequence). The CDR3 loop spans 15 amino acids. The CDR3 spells CSARLRRTSSYEQYF.

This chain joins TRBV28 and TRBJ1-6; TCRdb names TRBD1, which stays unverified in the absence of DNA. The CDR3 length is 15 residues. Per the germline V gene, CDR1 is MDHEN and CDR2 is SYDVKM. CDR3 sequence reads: CASSYWTGGNSPLHF.

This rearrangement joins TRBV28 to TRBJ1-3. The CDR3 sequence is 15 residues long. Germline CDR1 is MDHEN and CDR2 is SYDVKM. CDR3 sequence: CASRPDNTGGNTIYF.

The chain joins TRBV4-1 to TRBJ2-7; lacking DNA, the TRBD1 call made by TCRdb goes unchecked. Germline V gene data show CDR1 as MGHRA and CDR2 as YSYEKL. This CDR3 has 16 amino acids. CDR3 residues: CASSQDVRGGTYEQYF.

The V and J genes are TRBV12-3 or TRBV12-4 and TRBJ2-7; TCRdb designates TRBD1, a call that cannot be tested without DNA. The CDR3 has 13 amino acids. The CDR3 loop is CARWTGKRYEQYF.

The CDR3: CASSQEGRGYRETQYF. The rearrangement links TRBV4-2 to TRBJ2-5; the D call of TRBD1 rests on TCRdb alone, since no DNA is present to check it. Germline CDR1 is LGHNA and CDR2 is YNFKEQ. This CDR3 region has 16 residues.

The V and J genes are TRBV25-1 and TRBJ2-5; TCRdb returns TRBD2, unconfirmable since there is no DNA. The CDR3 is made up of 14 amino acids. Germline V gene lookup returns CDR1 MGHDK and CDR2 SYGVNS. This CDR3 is CASSKTSGVQTQYF.

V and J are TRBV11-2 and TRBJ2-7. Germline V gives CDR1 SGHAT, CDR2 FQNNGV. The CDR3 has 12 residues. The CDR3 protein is CASSLYTFEQYF.

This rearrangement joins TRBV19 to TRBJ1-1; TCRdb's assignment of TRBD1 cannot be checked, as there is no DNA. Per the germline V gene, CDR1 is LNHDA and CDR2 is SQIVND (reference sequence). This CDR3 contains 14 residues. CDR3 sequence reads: CASSMGGLNTEAFF.

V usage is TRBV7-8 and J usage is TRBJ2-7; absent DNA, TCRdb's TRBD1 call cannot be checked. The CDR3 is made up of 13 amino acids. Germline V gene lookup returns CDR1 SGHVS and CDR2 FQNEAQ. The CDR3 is CASSLYRVTEQYF.

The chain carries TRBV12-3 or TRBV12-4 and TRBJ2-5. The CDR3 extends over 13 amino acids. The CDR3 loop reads CASSLSGPETQYF.

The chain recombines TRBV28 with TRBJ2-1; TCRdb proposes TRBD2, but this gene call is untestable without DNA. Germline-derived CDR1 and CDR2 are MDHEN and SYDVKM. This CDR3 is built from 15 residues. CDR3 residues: CASSPPSGGHNEQFF.